This T cell receptor (beta chain) was identified during a study of blood T cells in healthy people across ages. Study-wide points: Strongly correlated with naive T cell percentage was TCR beta diversity.

This clonotype has ten or more counts. What it binds is not known. Primers used in a second PCR of roughly 6 to 12 cycles were a sample-barcoded 5' primer and a J-beta primer mix. Each CDR3 protein gets one entry after TCRdb re-called the 5' RACE reads with MiXCR. The top ten hold approximately 25% of the sample, which has 580,000 or so distinct CDR3 sequences, 40% to 55% seen once. The germline V gene encodes CDR1 SEHNR and CDR2 FQNEAQ (reference sequence). V lost 5 bases, J lost 0 bases, and 2 bases stayed unmatched. This CDR3 has 15 amino acids. This chain joins TRBV7-9 and TRBJ2-1; 9 nucleotides match TRBD1. The sample comprised blood. The sequence came from an elderly man in good health. The CDR3 loop reads CASSMGQGSYNEQFF. The CDR3 nucleotides read TGTGCCAGCAGCATGGGACAGGGCTCCTACAATGAGCAGTTCTTC.